Listed here is a single TCR beta chain. Its antigen remains unidentified. No base-level quality is on record; no much larger clone is a single base apart. The protocol used for the library was the immunoSEQ multiplex PCR assay. In the source study's methods: To diagnose cytomegalovirus status from the catalog of TCR beta chain sequences, a statistical classification framework was built. Imported from immuneACCESS, the table was reduced by TCRdb to in-frame sequences with V and J called. These copies leave out some clones; in studies compared against another copy, an unresolved V gene accounts for under half, and the cause of the remainder is not known. That table is the source of V, J and clone size, and D and trimming were worked out from the DNA. Recorded for this sample are some 76,000 clones; about 95% of them occurred a single time. Of the sample, 0.9% to 1.2% is held by the ten largest clones.

These data belong to a study of cytomegalovirus exposure and HLA in healthy donors (dated by TCRdb to the late 2010s). Some background on the complete study: According to a later analysis, one platform produced both the 110 or so validation repertoires and the roughly 650 repertoires of the first cohort. To predict cytomegalovirus infection status, the study combined high-throughput TCR immunosequencing, statistical association of individual TCRs with disease status, and machine learning. In addition to the first cohort of around 670 subjects, a separate validation cohort of approximately 130 different subjects was used. The study aimed to test whether cataloging public T cell receptors could reveal signatures of past pathogen exposure.

Summary of the overall study and its limitations: The validation cohort had no HLA typing available for a later analysis, so co-occurrence within that cohort was assessed over all 120 or so repertoires. The authors suggested that the approach could potentially be generalized to other disease states and immunological phenotypes. Most TCR sequences were seen in very few donors, while some public TCRs were found in many individuals. In vitro tests confirmed that a few of the cytomegalovirus-associated TCR beta chains recognize cytomegalovirus antigens. In a later analysis, TCRs clustered in the first cohort were found to also tend to co-occur in the 100 to 150 validation repertoires, with 90% to 95% of cluster scores above 0. A total of 150 or so TCR beta chains were listed by the study as associated with cytomegalovirus. Cytomegalovirus status was reported to be diagnosed by the classifier with high specificity and sensitivity in both the original and validation cohorts.

Donors formed part of the validation cohort, which comprised 95 to 150 subjects and was distinct from the first cohort of several hundred subjects. CDR1 LGHNA and CDR2 YSLEER are derived from the germline V gene. V loses 1 base of germline sequence and J loses 8 bases, and the interval between the two ends is 18 bases. The CDR3 spans 16 residues, from the cysteine through the phenylalanine. Left in the record is the CDR3 DNA by itself, 48 bases read in frame from the first base. Sequencing was carried out using PBMCs. This TCR derives from a woman aged 18-29 years in good health and CMV-seronegative. Here the chain combines TRBV4-3 and TRBJ2-1, and perhaps TRBD1 as D gene, on 6 matching bases. The CDR3 protein is CASSQVGAYEGDEQFF. The sequenced DNA is TGCGCCAGCAGCCAAGTAGGAGCATATGAGGGGGATGAGCAGTTCTTC.